This T cell receptor (beta chain) is from a study of early T cells in non-severe SARS-CoV-2 infection. Study-level information: From unsorted whole blood, bulk RNA was sequenced, and the chains remained unpaired.

Ten or more counts support this clonotype. The CDR3 length is 15 residues. With V trimmed by 5 bases and J by 5 bases, 7 bases remained unmatched. The protocol attached unique molecular identifiers to individual cDNA molecules. TCRdb reprocessed the 5' RACE reads with MiXCR, giving one entry per CDR3 protein. The data show tens of thousands of distinct CDR3 sequences, with roughly an eighth seen just once and 3% held by the top ten. The J gene is TRBJ2-2, the V gene TRBV12-3 or TRBV12-4; the match to TRBD2 covers 8 bases. This sequence was found in an adult who was a healthcare worker with PCR-confirmed SARS-CoV-2 infection or an uninfected control (not recorded which). The sequencing input was whole blood. Here the CDR3 DNA reads TGTGCCAGCAGTCGCAGCGGGAGATGGACCGGGGAGCTGTTTTTT. Translated: CASSRSGRWTGELFF.